Below are 21 T cell receptor beta chains sequenced from a single sample in a study of cytomegalovirus exposure and HLA in healthy donors. Primers for the PCR totalled 60 Vbeta and 13 Jbeta. Generated by immunoSEQ multiplex PCR, the TCRdb table keeps only in-frame clones and is missing some. The sample lists 170,000 or so clones; roughly 85% were seen once. The material sequenced was PBMCs. These receptors originate from a woman between 40 and 50 years old in good health and CMV-seronegative.

This clone was found a few times. The chain has TRBV6-5 and TRBJ1-2, with TRBD1 matching over 7 bases. Looked up from germline, CDR1 is MNHEY and CDR2 is SVGAGI. V shed 6 bases and J 8 bases; nucleotides not matched to a gene: 3. The length of the CDR3 is 11 residues. The CDR3 coding sequence is TGTGCCAGCAGGTCAGGGGGGGGCTACACCTTC. Its protein product is CASRSGGGYTF.

The chain is built from TRBV15 and TRBJ2-1; 7 bases line up with TRBD2. V shed 0 bases and J 4 bases; nucleotides not matched to a gene: 6. CDR1 and CDR2 from the germline V gene are LNHNV and YYDKDF (reference sequence). The CDR3 sequence is 16 residues long. CDR3 amino acids: CATSRELPGRYNEQFF. The CDR3 DNA reads TGTGCCACCAGCAGAGAGTTACCCGGGAGGTACAATGAGCAGTTCTTC.

The chain recombines TRBV5-1 with TRBJ1-3; 9 nucleotides match TRBD1. CDR1 is SGHRS, CDR2 YFSETQ, per germline. The CDR3 totals 15 residues. Unmatched junction bases numbered 4, after V lost 4 bases and J lost 2 bases. The CDR3 sequence: CASSRTGDPGNTIYF. In DNA, the CDR3 is TGCGCCAGCAGCCGGACAGGGGATCCTGGAAACACCATATATTTT.

The chain has TRBV5-1 and TRBJ2-1, with 7 positions matching TRBD2. V dropped 1 base and J dropped 7; count of bases not matched to a gene: 5. CDR3 length equals 14 residues. The V gene's germline CDR1 is SGHRS and CDR2 YFSETQ. The CDR3 DNA sequence: TGCGCCAGCAGCTTGAAATCTAGCGGTAATGAGCAGTTCTTC. Translated, it gives CASSLKSSGNEQFF.

V is TRBV5-1 and J is TRBJ1-2; D not certain. This CDR3 is built from 14 residues. Germline V gene lookup returns CDR1 SGHRS and CDR2 YFSETQ. Trimming shortened V by 4 bases and J by 4 bases, and 14 bases separated the two germline ends. The CDR3 protein is CASSAEQSFYGYTF. In DNA, the CDR3 is TGCGCCAGCAGCGCAGAACAGAGCTTCTATGGCTACACCTTC.

This chain uses TRBV5-4 with TRBJ1-2; D perhaps matches TRBD1 (5 bases). V was shortened by 4 bases and J by 4 bases, with 8 bases between the two germline ends. CDR1 is SGHNT, CDR2 YYREEE, per germline (reference sequence). This CDR3 comprises 12 residues. The CDR3, as DNA: TGTGCCAGCAGCCAGACAGTCTATGGCTACACCTTC. Its protein is CASSQTVYGYTF.

The CDR3 loop is CASSQDLGSGIISYNEQFF. CDR3 DNA sequence: TGTGCCAGCAGCCAAGATTTAGGTAGCGGGATCATTTCCTACAATGAGCAGTTCTTC. This chain connects TRBV4-2 to TRBJ2-1; 8 bases fit TRBD2. Germline V gives CDR1 LGHNA, CDR2 YNFKEQ. The CDR3 has 19 amino acids. V shed 0 bases, J shed 1 base, and the junction held 11 bases outside the gene matches.

V gene TRBV7-8 combines with J gene TRBJ2-7; D is perhaps TRBD2 (6 bases). The CDR3 runs to 13 residues. The V and J ends lost 3 bases and 6 bases respectively, with 12 bases between them. The V gene's germline CDR1 is SGHVS and CDR2 FQNEAQ. Here the CDR3 reads CASSLGAGSEQYF. DNA for the CDR3: TGTGCCAGCAGCTTGGGCGCGGGGAGCGAGCAGTACTTC.

This clone occurred once. The rearrangement links TRBV5-1 to TRBJ2-2, with a tentative D call TRBD2 (6 bases). Germline V lookup: CDR1 SGHRS, CDR2 YFSETQ. Trimming shortened V by 4 bases and J by 3 bases, and 13 bases separated the two germline ends. The CDR3 totals 15 residues. For the CDR3, the DNA is TGCGCCAGCAGCCCCCGATCGGGGGACACCGGGGAGCTGTTTTTT. It specifies CASSPRSGDTGELFF.

In DNA, the CDR3 is TGTGCCAGCAGACTGACGGGACAGGGCACCGGGGAGCTGTTTTTT. Translated, it gives CASRLTGQGTGELFF. The rearrangement joins TRBV27 to TRBJ2-2; 9 bases match TRBD1. The CDR3 runs 15 residues. Germline-derived CDR1 and CDR2 are MNHEY and SMNVEV (reference sequence). V lost 6 bases and J lost 4; bases outside the gene matches: 6.

V usage is TRBV28 and J usage is TRBJ1-2; 9 nucleotides align to TRBD1. V shed 5 bases, J shed 4 bases, and the junction held 11 bases outside the gene matches. Germline CDR1 MDHEN, CDR2 SYDVKM. This CDR3 is 16 amino acids long. CDR3 residues: CASSPYRGRFFYGYTF. CDR3 nucleotide sequence: TGTGCCAGCAGTCCATACAGGGGGCGGTTCTTCTATGGCTACACCTTC.

The rearrangement links TRBV4-1 to TRBJ1-1; 11 bases align to TRBD1. J lost 4 bases, V lost 3 bases, and 7 bases had no gene match. This CDR3 spans 16 amino acids. The germline V gene encodes CDR1 MGHRA and CDR2 YSYEKL. For the CDR3, the DNA is TGCGCCAGCAGCCATATCCCCGGGACAGGGGGCACTGAAGCTTTCTTT. This encodes CASSHIPGTGGTEAFF.

The chain has TRBV7-2 and TRBJ1-2; D gene unclear. V gave up 5 bases and J gave up 4 bases, with 8 bases separating them. The CDR3 length is 12 residues. CDR1 is SGHTA and CDR2 is FQGNSA in the germline V gene. Here the CDR3 reads CASSAGIYGYTF. The DNA of the CDR3 is TGTGCCAGCAGCGCGGGGATCTATGGCTACACCTTC.

The rearrangement links TRBV5-6 to TRBJ2-3; TRBD1 might be the D (5 bases). Between the trimmed V and J ends, which lost 1 base and 1 base, there was a span of 10 bases. CDR1 and CDR2 (germline): SGHDT, YYEEEE. This CDR3 spans 15 amino acids. Here the CDR3 reads CASSLYIRGTDTQYF. CDR3 sequence (DNA): TGTGCCAGCAGCTTGTATATCAGGGGCACAGATACGCAGTATTTT.

The rearrangement joins TRBV2 to TRBJ2-3, with D perhaps TRBD2 (6 bases). This CDR3 has 20 residues. The germline V gene has CDR1 SNHLY and CDR2 FYNNEI. V shed 6 bases and J shed 1 base, with 29 bases lying between them. The chain's CDR3 is CASSGEIMGARDSGTDTQYF. The CDR3 DNA follows: TGTGCCAGCAGCGGAGAGATCATGGGTGCCCGGGACTCAGGCACAGATACGCAGTATTTT.

The V and J genes are TRBV5-1 and TRBJ1-1; D not certain. Germline CDR1 SGHRS, CDR2 YFSETQ. V dropped 0 bases and J dropped 7 bases, with 10 bases sitting between them. The CDR3 consists of 13 residues. This chain's CDR3 is CASSLVGGNEAFF. CDR3 sequence (DNA): TGCGCCAGCAGCTTGGTGGGCGGGAATGAAGCTTTCTTT.

The chain joins TRBV28 to TRBJ2-1, with D hard to call. V was cut by 3 bases and J by 9 bases, with 15 bases left in between. This CDR3 region has 14 residues. Germline V gene sequence: CDR1 MDHEN, CDR2 SYDVKM. Here the CDR3 reads CASSFAGPRSEQFF. For the CDR3, the DNA is TGTGCCAGCAGTTTCGCTGGGCCTCGAAGTGAGCAGTTCTTC.

The CDR3 spells CATSRDRGSEQYF. The CDR3 DNA reads TGTGCCACCAGCAGGGACAGGGGAAGCGAGCAGTACTTC. The chain recombines TRBV15 with TRBJ2-7; TRBD1 matches at 9 bases. The CDR3 loop spans 13 amino acids. Germline V CDR1 and CDR2: LNHNV, YYDKDF (reference sequence). The V gene end was trimmed by 3 bases and the J gene end by 6 bases; junction bases not matched to a gene: 3.

This chain uses TRBV7-9 with TRBJ1-2; D might be TRBD1 (5 bases). Trimming left V 0 bases short and J 1 base short, with 9 bases between. The CDR3 sequence is 15 residues long. Germline CDR1 is SEHNR and CDR2 is FQNEAQ (reference sequence). This chain's CDR3 is CASSLAEGVNYGYTF. CDR3 coding DNA: TGTGCCAGCAGCTTAGCGGAAGGGGTTAACTATGGCTACACCTTC.

This chain links TRBV29-1 with TRBJ2-7; 11 bases agree with TRBD2. The CDR3 runs to 13 residues. With 7 bases clipped from V and 6 bases from J, the junction kept 8 bases outside the gene matches. Germline V lookup: CDR1 SQVTM, CDR2 ANQGSEA. In DNA, the CDR3 is TGCAGCGCTTTAGCGGGAGGGCCTTTCGAGCAGTACTTC. Protein: CSALAGGPFEQYF.

V gene TRBV5-6 combines with J gene TRBJ1-1; TRBD1 might be the D (6 bases). CDR1 and CDR2 (germline): SGHDT, YYEEEE. V was clipped by 2 bases and J by 4 bases, with 9 bases between them. This CDR3 comprises 13 residues. The CDR3 loop is CASSFLGGTEAFF. The CDR3, as DNA: TGTGCCAGCAGCTTTTTAGGGGGCACTGAAGCTTTCTTT.